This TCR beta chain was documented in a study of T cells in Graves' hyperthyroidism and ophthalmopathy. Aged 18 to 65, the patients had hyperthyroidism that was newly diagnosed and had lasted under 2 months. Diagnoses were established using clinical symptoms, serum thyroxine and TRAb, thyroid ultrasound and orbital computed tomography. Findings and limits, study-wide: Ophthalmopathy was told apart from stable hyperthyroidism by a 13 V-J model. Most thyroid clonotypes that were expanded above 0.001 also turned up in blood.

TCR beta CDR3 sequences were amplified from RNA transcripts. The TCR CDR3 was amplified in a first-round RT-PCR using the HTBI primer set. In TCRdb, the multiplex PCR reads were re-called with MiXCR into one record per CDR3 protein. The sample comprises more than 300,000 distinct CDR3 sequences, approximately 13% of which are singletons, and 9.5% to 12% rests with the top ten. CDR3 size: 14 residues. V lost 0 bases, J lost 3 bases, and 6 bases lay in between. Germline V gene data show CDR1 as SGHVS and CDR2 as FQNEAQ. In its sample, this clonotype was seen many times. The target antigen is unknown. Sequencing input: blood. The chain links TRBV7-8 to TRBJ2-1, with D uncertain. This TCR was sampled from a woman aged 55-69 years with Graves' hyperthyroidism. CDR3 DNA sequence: TGTGCCAGCAGCTTAGCCCCAGACTACAATGAGCAGTTCTTC. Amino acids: CASSLAPDYNEQFF.